A selection of T cell receptor beta chains follows, all from one sample in a study of blood T cell repertoires in COVID-19. The assay was immunoSEQ multiplex PCR, and TCRdb's table has in-frame clones only and misses some. Among about 110,000 clones, about 90% were seen once, and the ten largest hold under 2.5%. Sequenced: peripheral blood. These receptors all come from a human donor in a cohort sampled during active COVID-19. The conserved cysteine and the conserved F or W are not part of the CDR3 here.

v_gene,j_gene,CDR3aa
TRBV5-1,TRBJ2-3,ASSPSAGGPTSTDTQY
TRBV7-3,TRBJ2-3,ASSLSPSRGTDTQY
TRBV6-5,TRBJ2-7,ASSHRESYEQY
TRBV19,TRBJ2-7,ASNTAPGEQY
TRBV27,TRBJ2-7,ASSLGAFREQY
TRBV20-1,TRBJ1-1,SSTANTEAF
TRBV25-1,TRBJ2-1,ASSESGAASYNEQF
TRBV21-1,TRBJ1-1,ASSIPALVIRNTEAF
TRBV6-1,TRBJ2-2,ASSETGYGGELF
TRBV6-5,TRBJ2-7,ASSAGRQTYEQY
TRBV30,TRBJ1-2,AWSESRGYT
TRBV20-1,TRBJ2-3,SASKGWQY
TRBV6-5,TRBJ2-7,AIHRGHEQY
TRBV27,TRBJ2-1,ASSLFSGSYNEQF
TRBV19,TRBJ1-2,ASSSRQGNGYT
TRBV6-5,TRBJ1-1,ASSSYRGPNTEAF
TRBV30,TRBJ1-1,AWSVRTVRGEAF
TRBV19,TRBJ2-1,ASSRSAGGPLEF
TRBV19,TRBJ2-1,ASSPPGLAGTSYNEQF
TRBV29-1,TRBJ1-1,SAWTEFAEAF
TRBV6-6,TRBJ1-2,ASSFDRNDGYT
TRBV28,TRBJ1-2,ASSWGQRTNYGYT
TRBV7-3,TRBJ2-2,ASRQGANTGELF
TRBV28,TRBJ2-5,ASSFVGGLEETQY
TRBV3-1/TRBV3-2,TRBJ1-6,ASSQPKGSYNSPLH
TRBV6-5,TRBJ2-5,ASSYWTTSQTQY